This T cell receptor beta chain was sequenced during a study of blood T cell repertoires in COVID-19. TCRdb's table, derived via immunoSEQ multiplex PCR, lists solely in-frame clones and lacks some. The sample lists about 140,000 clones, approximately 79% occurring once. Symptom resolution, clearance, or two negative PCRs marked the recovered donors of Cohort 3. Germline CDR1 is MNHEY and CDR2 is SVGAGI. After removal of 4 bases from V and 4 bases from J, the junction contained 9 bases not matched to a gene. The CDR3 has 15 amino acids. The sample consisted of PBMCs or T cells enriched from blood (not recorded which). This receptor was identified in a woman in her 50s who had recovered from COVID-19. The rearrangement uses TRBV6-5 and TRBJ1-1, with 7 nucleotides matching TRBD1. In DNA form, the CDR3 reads TGTGCCAGCAGTTCCCTCGGGGCAGGGGGCACTGAAGCTTTCTTT. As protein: CASSSLGAGGTEAFF.